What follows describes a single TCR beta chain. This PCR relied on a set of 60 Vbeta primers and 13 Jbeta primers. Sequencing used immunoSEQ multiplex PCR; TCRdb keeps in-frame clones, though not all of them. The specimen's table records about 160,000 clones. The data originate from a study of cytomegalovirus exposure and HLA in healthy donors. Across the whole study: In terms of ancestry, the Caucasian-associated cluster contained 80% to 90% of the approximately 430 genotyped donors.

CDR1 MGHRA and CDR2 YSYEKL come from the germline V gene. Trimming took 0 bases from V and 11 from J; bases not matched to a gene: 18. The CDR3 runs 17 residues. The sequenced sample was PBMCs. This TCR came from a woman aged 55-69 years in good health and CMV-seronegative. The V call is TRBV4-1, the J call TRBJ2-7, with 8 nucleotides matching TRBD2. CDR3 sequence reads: CASSQDGGAGGRQGKYF. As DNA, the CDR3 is TGCGCCAGCAGCCAAGATGGGGGGGCGGGGGGACGACAAGGGAAGTACTTC.